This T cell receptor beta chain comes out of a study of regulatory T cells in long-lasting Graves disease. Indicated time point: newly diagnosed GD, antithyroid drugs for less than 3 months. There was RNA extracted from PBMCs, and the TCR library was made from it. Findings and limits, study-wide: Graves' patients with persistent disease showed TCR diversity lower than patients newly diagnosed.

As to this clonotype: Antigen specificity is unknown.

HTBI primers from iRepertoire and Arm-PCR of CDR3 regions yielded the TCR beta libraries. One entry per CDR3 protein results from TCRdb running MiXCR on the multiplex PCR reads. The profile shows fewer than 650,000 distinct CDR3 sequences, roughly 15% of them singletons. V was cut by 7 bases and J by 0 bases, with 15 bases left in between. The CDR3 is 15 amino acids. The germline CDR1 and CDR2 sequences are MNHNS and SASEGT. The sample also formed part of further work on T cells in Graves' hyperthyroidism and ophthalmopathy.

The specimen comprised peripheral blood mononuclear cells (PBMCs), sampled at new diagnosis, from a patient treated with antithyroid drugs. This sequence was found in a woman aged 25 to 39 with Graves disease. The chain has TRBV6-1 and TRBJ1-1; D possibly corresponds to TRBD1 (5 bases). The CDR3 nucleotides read TGTGCCAGCATGGTGGGGGGAGGCGTGAACACTGAAGCTTTCTTT. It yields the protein CASMVGGGVNTEAFF.